What follows are 8 T cell receptor beta chains derived from one specimen sequenced in a study of blood T cell repertoires in COVID-19. The repertoire was sequenced with immunoSEQ multiplex PCR; TCRdb's copy has only in-frame clones and lacks some. The sample yields some 150,000 clones, approximately 87% seen once. Sequenced input: peripheral blood. The receptors here all came from a human donor in a cohort sampled during active COVID-19.

This rearrangement joins TRBV27 to TRBJ2-3; TRBD2 aligns across 9 bases. In germline, CDR1 is MNHEY, CDR2 SMNVEV (reference sequence). The V gene end was trimmed by 1 base and the J gene end by 6 bases; junction bases not matched to a gene: 2. The CDR3 runs 14 residues. The CDR3 DNA sequence: TGTGCCAGCAGTTTATTAGCGGGAGCGGATACGCAGTATTTT. The encoded protein is CASSLLAGADTQYF.

This chain connects TRBV11-2 to TRBJ2-7; 7 nucleotides line up with TRBD2. Germline lookup yields CDR1 SGHAT and CDR2 FQNNGV. The CDR3 loop spans 12 amino acids. The V and J ends lost 5 bases and 7 bases, in that order; junction bases with no gene match: 5. The CDR3 sequence is CASSQGGEEQYF. The CDR3 DNA follows: TGTGCCAGCAGCCAGGGAGGGGAGGAGCAGTACTTC. Looking up the rest from reference TRBV11-2 and TRBJ2-7 gives the full variable domain: EAGVAQSPRYKIIEKRQSVAFWCNPISGHATLYWYQQILGQGPKLLIQFQNNGVVDDSQLPKDRFSAERLKGVDSTLKIQPAKLEDSAVYLCASSQGGEEQYFGPGTRLTVT.

This clone has just a few counts. The rearrangement uses TRBV29-1 and TRBJ2-7; D remains ambiguous. Germline V gives CDR1 SQVTM, CDR2 ANQGSEA. This CDR3 has 11 residues. V lost 2 bases and J 7 bases, leaving 9 bases between the germline ends. CDR3 protein: CSVENPGEQYF. CDR3 DNA: TGCAGCGTTGAAAATCCCGGGGAGCAGTACTTC.

V is TRBV19 and J is TRBJ1-1; possible D gene TRBD1, 6 bases. This CDR3 is built from 15 residues. Trimming removed 0 bases at V and 4 bases at J, with 12 bases between. Germline loops: CDR1 LNHDA, CDR2 SQIVND (reference sequence). The CDR3 DNA sequence: TGTGCCAGTAGTATAGAAGGCAGGGGTAGCACTGAAGCTTTCTTT. Encoded protein: CASSIEGRGSTEAFF.

The chain couples TRBV7-8 to TRBJ1-2, with D possibly being TRBD1 (6 bases). The CDR3 sequence is 14 residues long. Between the trimmed V and J ends, which lost 6 bases and 7 bases, there was a span of 18 bases. Looked up from germline, CDR1 is SGHVS and CDR2 is FQNEAQ. CDR3 residues: CASSRLRGGGGYTF. In DNA form, the CDR3 reads TGTGCCAGCAGTCGTCTGAGGGGAGGGGGTGGCTACACCTTC.

The chain joins TRBV29-1 to TRBJ1-1; unclear D gene. CDR3 length equals 12 residues. V was trimmed by 6 bases and J by 1 base, leaving 9 bases between them. Germline V gene lookup returns CDR1 SQVTM and CDR2 ANQGSEA. CDR3 nucleotide sequence: TGCAGCGTGAGGCACACGAACACTGAAGCTTTCTTT. Amino acids: CSVRHTNTEAFF.

This rearrangement joins TRBV7-4 to TRBJ1-6; a possible D gene is TRBD1 (5 bases). Trimming took 5 bases from V and 15 from J, leaving 17 bases between them. The CDR3 consists of 13 residues. The germline CDR1 and CDR2 sequences are SGHVT and SQSDAQ. The CDR3 loop reads CASSALTVLLLHF. The CDR3, as DNA: TGTGCCAGCAGCGCCCTGACAGTCCTGCTCCTCCACTTT.

V gene TRBV7-2 combines with J gene TRBJ2-5; 8 nucleotides match TRBD2. Germline V gives CDR1 SGHTA, CDR2 FQGNSA. This CDR3 spans 15 amino acids. The V and J ends lost 0 bases and 1 base, in that order; junction bases with no gene match: 1. CDR3 DNA: TGTGCCAGCAGCTTAGCCGGGGGGGCCCAAGAGACCCAGTACTTC. As protein: CASSLAGGAQETQYF.